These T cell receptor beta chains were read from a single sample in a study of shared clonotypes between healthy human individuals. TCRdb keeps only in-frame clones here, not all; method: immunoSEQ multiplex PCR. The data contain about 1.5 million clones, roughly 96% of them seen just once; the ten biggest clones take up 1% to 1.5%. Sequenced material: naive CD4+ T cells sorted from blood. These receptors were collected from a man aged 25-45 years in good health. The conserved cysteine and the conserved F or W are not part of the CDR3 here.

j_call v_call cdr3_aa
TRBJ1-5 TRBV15 ATSRDRGSPQH
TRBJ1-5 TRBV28 ASSPVGALGNQPQH
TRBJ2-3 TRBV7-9 ASSNIAGQRTDTQY
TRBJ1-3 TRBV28 ASSLSGSNTIY
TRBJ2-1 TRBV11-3 ASSLTGGEQF
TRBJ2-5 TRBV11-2 ASSRTSGTETQY
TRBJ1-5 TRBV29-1 SAKGNDQPQH
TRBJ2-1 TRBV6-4 ASKGASNEQF
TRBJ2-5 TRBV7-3 ASSLRASGRWETQY
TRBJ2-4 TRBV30 AWIPYSTHGGRLVKNIQY
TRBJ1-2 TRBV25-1 ASSEPDRNYGYT
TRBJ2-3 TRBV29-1 SVVITDTQY
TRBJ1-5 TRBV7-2 ASSLQQNQPQH
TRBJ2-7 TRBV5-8 ASSLIVGLFSEQY
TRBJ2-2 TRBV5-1 ASSLPGSTGELF
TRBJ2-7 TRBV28 ASSGTPIYEQY
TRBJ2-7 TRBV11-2 ASSLDPWTSGSSYEQY
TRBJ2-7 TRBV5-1 ASSWIHSGRALRPEQY
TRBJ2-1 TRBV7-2 ASSPDFTGRNEQF
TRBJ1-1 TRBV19 ASSLSGQGLNTEAF
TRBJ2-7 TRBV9 ASSVGSVSSYEQY
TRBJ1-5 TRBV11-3 ASSLDGQGNQPQH
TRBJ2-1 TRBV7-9 ALRDEQF
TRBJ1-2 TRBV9 ASSVGQRSGYGYT
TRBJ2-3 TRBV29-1 SVDQGGTDTQY
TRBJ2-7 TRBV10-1 ASSTGGIPTGEQY
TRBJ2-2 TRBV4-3 ASSQLSNTGELF
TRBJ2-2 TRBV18 ASSPRPGLGVGELF
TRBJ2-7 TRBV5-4 ASSLAATGYSYEQY
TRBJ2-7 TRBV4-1 ASSAEERNYGQY
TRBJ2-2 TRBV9 ASSVIGDRGELF
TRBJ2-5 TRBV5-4 ASSFGLLETQY
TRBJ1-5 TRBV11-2 ASSLAPGSSENQPQH
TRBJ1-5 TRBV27 ASNPLGQGLNQPQH
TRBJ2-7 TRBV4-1 ATGRWGYEQY
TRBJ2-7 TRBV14 ASSRSGKQNYEQY
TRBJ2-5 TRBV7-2 ASSLKRVGGQETQY
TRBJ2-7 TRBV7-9 ASSRTGYEQY
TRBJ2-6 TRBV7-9 ASTTSLRPGANVLT
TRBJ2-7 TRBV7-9 ASSSYNGRPLR
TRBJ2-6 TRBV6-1 ASSEQGAAGANVLT
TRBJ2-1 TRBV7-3 ASSLTSGRAEQF
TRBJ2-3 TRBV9 ASSVDRETQY
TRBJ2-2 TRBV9 ASSVGQGVTTNTGELF
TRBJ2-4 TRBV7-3 ASSLPSRGAKNIQY
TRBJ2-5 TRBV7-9 ASSLTGGAETQY
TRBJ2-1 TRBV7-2 ASTPTGQGFGEQF
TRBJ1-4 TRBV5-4 ASSEDRGGSEKLF
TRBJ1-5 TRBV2 ASGQISNQPQH
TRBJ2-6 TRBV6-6 ASSYSDSGANVLT
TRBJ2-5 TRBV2 ASSELPLGETQY
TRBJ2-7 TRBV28 ATQLAGGRYEQY
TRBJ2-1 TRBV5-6 ASSYLNLGSRDNEQF
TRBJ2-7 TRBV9 ASSSRTGHEQY
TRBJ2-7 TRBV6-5 ASTHRASYEQY